The clone carrying this T cell receptor (beta chain) was picked up many times. What it recognizes is unknown. Hyperthyroidism of Graves' type that showed no ophthalmopathy progression within 18 months was stable. This sample is drawn from a study of T cells in Graves' hyperthyroidism and ophthalmopathy. Overall study: At initial diagnosis, before any treatment had begun, peripheral blood was obtained. Study-wide points: Most thyroid-expanded clonotypes above 0.001 were also found in blood. Using 13 V-J features, a model discriminated ophthalmopathy from stable hyperthyroidism.

RNA transcripts were the template for amplifying TCR beta CDR3 regions. The HTBI primer set drove a first-round RT-PCR of the TCR CDR3. A single record per CDR3 protein comes from TCRdb applying MiXCR to the multiplex PCR reads. The repertoire holds about 570,000 distinct CDR3 sequences, with less than 15% as singletons. This receptor was identified in a woman aged 40 to 50 with Graves' hyperthyroidism. The sample taken for sequencing was blood.

The CDR3 bases are TGTGCCAGCAGGCCGACTAGCGGGAGGGTCCAGAGCTCCTACAATGAGCAGTTCTTC. This sequence encodes CASRPTSGRVQSSYNEQFF. The chain recombines TRBV6-1 with TRBJ2-1; 14 nucleotides match TRBD2. The germline V gene has CDR1 MNHNS and CDR2 SASEGT. After removal of 6 bases from V and 0 bases from J, the junction contained 10 bases not matched to a gene. The CDR3 extends over 19 amino acids.